This T cell receptor beta chain was sequenced for a study of control samples from healthy donors and cancer patients. The assay was immunoSEQ multiplex PCR, and TCRdb's table has in-frame clones only and misses some. The sample shows fewer than 90,000 clones, around 90% of them seen only once. Sequenced sample: PBMCs. The source is a woman aged 55 to 70 with head and neck cancer.

The CDR3 sequence is CASSEDGGPQTQYF. Written as DNA, the CDR3 is TGCGCCAGCAGTGAGGACGGGGGGCCCCAGACCCAGTACTTC. This chain connects TRBV10-2 to TRBJ2-5, with D possibly being TRBD2 (7 bases). CDR1 is WSHSY and CDR2 is SAAADI in the germline V gene. The length of the CDR3 is 14 residues. V gave up 2 bases and J gave up 6 bases, with 13 bases separating them.